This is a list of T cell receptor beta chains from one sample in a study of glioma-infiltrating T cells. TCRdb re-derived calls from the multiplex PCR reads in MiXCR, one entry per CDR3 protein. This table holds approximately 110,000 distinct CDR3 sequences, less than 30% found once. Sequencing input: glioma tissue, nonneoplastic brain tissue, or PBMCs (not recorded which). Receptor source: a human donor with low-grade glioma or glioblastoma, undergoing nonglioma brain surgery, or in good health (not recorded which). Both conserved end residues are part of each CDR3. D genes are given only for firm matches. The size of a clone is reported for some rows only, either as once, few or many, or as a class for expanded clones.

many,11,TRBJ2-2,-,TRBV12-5,TGTGCTAGTGGTTTTGCCGGGGAGCTGTTTTTT,CASGFAGELFF
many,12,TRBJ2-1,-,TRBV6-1,TGTGCCAGCAGTTATTTGAACAATGAGCAGTTCTTC,CASSYLNNEQFF
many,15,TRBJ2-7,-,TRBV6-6,TGTGCCAGCAGTTACGGGCAGTCTAGCTCCTACGAGCAGTACTTC,CASSYGQSSSYEQYF
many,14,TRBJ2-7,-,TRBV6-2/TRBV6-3,TGTGCCAGCAGTTACGAGGGACGGACCTACGAGCAGTACTTC,CASSYEGRTYEQYF
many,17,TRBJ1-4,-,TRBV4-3,TGCGCCAGCAGCCTCGTATACCCCCCGAGTCGGTATGAAAAACTGTTTTTT,CASSLVYPPSRYEKLFF
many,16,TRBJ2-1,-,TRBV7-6,TGTGCCAGCAGCTCCCAGAGTGTAACAATGATGAATGAGCAGTTCTTC,CASSSQSVTMMNEQFF
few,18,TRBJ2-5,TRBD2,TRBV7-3,TGTGCCAGCAGCTTAGGCGCTCTAGCGGGGAGGACGGGGGAGACCCAGTACTTC,CASSLGALAGRTGETQYF
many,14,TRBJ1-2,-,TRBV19,TGTGCCAGTAGGCATGGAGCGTTGAACTATGGCTACACCTTC,CASRHGALNYGYTF
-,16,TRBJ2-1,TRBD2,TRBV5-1,TGCGCCAGCAGCTCGGCCGGGACTAGCGGGGCCGGTGAGCAGTTCTTC,CASSSAGTSGAGEQFF
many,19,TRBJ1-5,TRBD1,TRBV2,TGTGCCAGCAGTGAGCTAGGCAGGGGGGCCCCTTATAGCAATCAGCCCCAGCATTTT,CASSELGRGAPYSNQPQHF
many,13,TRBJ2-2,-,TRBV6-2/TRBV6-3,TGTGCCAGCAGTTTGCGATTAGGCGGGGAGCTGTTTTTT,CASSLRLGGELFF
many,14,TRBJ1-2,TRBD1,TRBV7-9,TGTGCCAGCAGCACCTGGGACAGGGGAATTGGCTACACCTTC,CASSTWDRGIGYTF
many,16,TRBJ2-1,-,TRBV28,TGTGCCCACGGATTACGGGGCGGGAACGTATACAATGAGCAGTTCTTC,CAHGLRGGNVYNEQFF
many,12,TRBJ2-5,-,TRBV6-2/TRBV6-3,TGTGCCAGCAGTTTCCGGGAGGAGACCCAGTACTTC,CASSFREETQYF
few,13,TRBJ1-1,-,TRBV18,TGTGCCAGCTCCCGACAGGACAACACTGAAGCTTTCTTT,CASSRQDNTEAFF
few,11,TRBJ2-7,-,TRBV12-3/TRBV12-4,TGTGCCAGCAGTTCCACAGATGCGCAGTACTTC,CASSSTDAQYF
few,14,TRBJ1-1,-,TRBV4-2,TGTGCCAGCAGCCGGCGGGAGGGGGGCACTGAAGCTTTCTTT,CASSRREGGTEAFF
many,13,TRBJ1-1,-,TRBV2,TGTGCCAGCAGTGAGCGGCCGAACACTGAAGCTTTCTTT,CASSERPNTEAFF
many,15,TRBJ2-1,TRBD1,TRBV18,TGTGCCAGCTCCCCAACAGGGGGCCCGTACAATGAGCAGTTCTTC,CASSPTGGPYNEQFF
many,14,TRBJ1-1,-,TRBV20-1,TGCAGTGCTTTCCCCGACGGGAGGAACACTGAAGCTTTCTTT,CSAFPDGRNTEAFF
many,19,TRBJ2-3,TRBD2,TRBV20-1,TGCAGTGCTAGAGACCTCCTAGCGGGGGGCCACACTAGCACAGATACGCAGTATTTT,CSARDLLAGGHTSTDTQYF
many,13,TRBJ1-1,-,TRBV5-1,TGCGCCAGCAGCCGGTCACAAACCACTGAAGCTTTCTTT,CASSRSQTTEAFF
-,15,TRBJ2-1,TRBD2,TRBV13,TGTGCCAGCAGCTTAAAGGGACTACGGGTGTATGGGCAGTTCTTC,CASSLKGLRVYGQFF
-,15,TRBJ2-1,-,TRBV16,TGTGCCAGCAGCCAAGGGTGGGAGGAGTCCAATGAGCAGTTCTTC,CASSQGWEESNEQFF
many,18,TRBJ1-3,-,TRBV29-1,TGCAGCGTTGAAGATCGGTACAACGGGGGACACTCTGGAAACACCATATATTTT,CSVEDRYNGGHSGNTIYF
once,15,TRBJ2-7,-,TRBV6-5,TGTGCCAGCAGTTACTCTAGGACTACCCCCTACGAGCAGAACTTC,CASSYSRTTPYEQNF
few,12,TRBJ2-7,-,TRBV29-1,TGCAGCGTTAGAGGGGACGGCACATGGCAGTACTTC,CSVRGDGTWQYF